Following are 10 T cell receptor beta chains from one sample sequenced in a study of neurological immune-mediated disorders. In TCRdb, the 5' RACE reads were re-called with MiXCR into one record per CDR3 protein. The sample lists tens of thousands of distinct CDR3 sequences, roughly 24% occurring once. Input material: PBMCs. Every receptor here comes from a woman in her sixties or seventies in good health.

This clonotype came up many times. V usage is TRBV9 and J usage is TRBJ1-1; D is undetermined. V was trimmed by 3 bases and J by 4 bases, leaving 7 bases between them. CDR1 and CDR2 (germline): SGDLS, YYNGEE. The length of the CDR3 is 12 residues. In nucleotides, the CDR3 is TGTGCCAGCAGCGGGCGGGGCACTGAAGCTTTCTTT. It yields the protein CASSGRGTEAFF.

This clonotype has ten or more counts. This chain links TRBV7-2 with TRBJ2-7, with 10 positions matching TRBD2. The CDR3 is 16 amino acids. Per the germline V gene, CDR1 is SGHTA and CDR2 is FQGNSA. V lost 2 bases, J lost 0 bases, and 4 bases stayed unmatched. The CDR3 sequence: CASSLRAGGDSYEQYF. The CDR3 coding sequence is TGTGCCAGCAGCTTACGAGCGGGAGGGGACTCCTACGAGCAGTACTTC.

This clonotype was detected ten times or more. One end of the junction does not line up with germline, which may come from a read error. J is TRBJ2-5 and V is TRBV29-1; maybe TRBD1 (5 bases). This CDR3 has 11 amino acids. Germline V CDR1 and CDR2: SQVTM, ANQGSEA. The CDR3 sequence is CSVEDQGLWRF. DNA for the CDR3: TGCAGCGTTGAAGATCAGGGTCTTTGGCGGTTC.

This clonotype was observed a handful of times. The rearrangement links TRBV20-1 to TRBJ2-2, with TRBD1 identical over 8 bases. The CDR3 totals 14 residues. From germline, CDR1 is DFQATT and CDR2 SNEGSKA (reference sequence). V was pared by 1 base and J by 6 bases, with 4 bases of the junction left unmatched. In nucleotides, the CDR3 is TGCAGTGCTAGAGCCGGACAGGGTGCCGGGGAGCTGTTTTTT. Protein sequence: CSARAGQGAGELFF.

This clonotype was found many times. The CDR3 here is CASSLALGQGGYEQFF. DNA for the CDR3: TGTGCCAGCAGCTTGGCCCTAGGACAGGGCGGCTATGAGCAGTTCTTC. V and J are TRBV5-6 and TRBJ2-1, with 8 bases aligning to TRBD1. The CDR3 has 16 amino acids. V dropped 0 bases and J dropped 8; count of bases not matched to a gene: 10. Per germline, CDR1 SGHDT and CDR2 YYEEEE.

This clonotype was found many times. V and J are TRBV12-3 or TRBV12-4 and TRBJ1-1; D is unresolved. The CDR3 runs to 13 residues. Trimming cost V 6 bases and J 6 bases, with 14 bases left between them. CDR3 bases: TGTGCCAGCAGCCCTCCCGGGCCGGCTGAAGCTTTCTTT. The encoded protein is CASSPPGPAEAFF.

The sample holds many counts of this clonotype. This chain connects TRBV5-6 to TRBJ2-1; D possibly matches TRBD1 or TRBD2 (6 bases each). V lost 5 bases and J lost 13, with 19 bases in between. The CDR3 has 13 residues. CDR1 and CDR2 from the germline V gene are SGHDT and YYEEEE. This chain's CDR3 is CASRAFFGGGQFF. Here the CDR3 DNA reads TGTGCCAGCAGAGCCTTCTTCGGGGGCGGACAGTTCTTC.

The genes are TRBV7-2 and TRBJ2-7; the D is unclear. Germline lookup yields CDR1 SGHTA and CDR2 FQGNSA. The CDR3 has 12 amino acids. Trimming pared 1 base from V and 10 bases from J, leaving 11 bases between. This CDR3 reads CASSLVFCDQYF. DNA of the CDR3: TGTGCCAGCAGCTTAGTGTTTTGCGATCAGTACTTC.

The chain uses TRBV7-2 and TRBJ1-4, with D hard to call. CDR1 SGHTA and CDR2 FQGNSA come from the germline V gene. This CDR3 is 14 amino acids long. Trimming took off 2 bases at V and 5 bases at J, with 9 bases between the two ends. CDR3 in amino acids: CASSLSWANEKLFF. The CDR3 coding sequence is TGTGCCAGCAGCTTAAGCTGGGCGAATGAAAAACTGTTTTTT.

About this clonotype: A much larger clonotype is one base distant, so this may be a read error. The chain uses TRBV5-1 and TRBJ2-1; D remains unclear. Germline V gene sequence: CDR1 SGHRS, CDR2 YFSETQ. CDR3 length equals 11 residues. CDR3 DNA sequence: TGCGTCAGCAGCATAGACAATGAGCAGTTCTTC. This translates into CVSSIDNEQFF.